Each of the 14 T cell receptor beta chains below was sequenced from the same sample in a study of technical replicates of blood from a handful of donors. The method was immunoSEQ multiplex PCR; TCRdb's version includes in-frame clones alone and lacks a portion of them. The sample consists of approximately 50,000 clones, roughly 95% of them appearing once. Source material: T cells isolated from PBMCs. These receptors all come from a human donor in good health.

The V gene is TRBV7-9, the J gene TRBJ2-3; TRBD2 matches 13 bases. Per the germline V gene, CDR1 is SEHNR and CDR2 is FQNEAQ (reference sequence). CDR3 length: 19 residues. The ends lost 5 bases at V and 1 base at J; junction bases unmatched: 12. The CDR3 loop is CASSPTTSGRALGTDTQYF. The CDR3 nucleotides are TGTGCCAGCAGCCCAACTACTAGCGGGAGGGCCCTGGGCACAGATACGCAGTATTTT.

This chain uses TRBV6-1 with TRBJ1-5; no definite D call. Germline values: CDR1 MNHNS, CDR2 SASEGT. V was cut by 6 bases and J by 6 bases, with 15 bases left in between. This CDR3 has 14 residues. CDR3 region: CASRTIGRAQPQHF. DNA for the CDR3: TGTGCCAGCAGGACGATTGGGAGGGCTCAGCCCCAGCATTTT.

The gene calls are TRBV14 and TRBJ2-7; D not certain. V was cut by 4 bases and J by 5 bases, with 6 bases left in between. This CDR3 comprises 11 residues. Germline V gives CDR1 SGHDN, CDR2 FVKESK. CDR3 nucleotide sequence: TGTGCCAGCAGCCTTATAGACGAGCAGTACTTC. Amino acids: CASSLIDEQYF.

The CDR3: CSTAGGGRNGYTF. Written as DNA, the CDR3 is TGCAGCACAGCGGGAGGAGGAAGGAATGGCTACACCTTC. J is TRBJ1-2 and V is TRBV29-1; D gene unclear. The CDR3 has 13 amino acids. The V end lost 8 bases, the J end lost 6 bases, and 19 bases lay between the germline ends. Germline V lookup: CDR1 SQVTM, CDR2 ANQGSEA.

The chain couples TRBV6-1 to TRBJ2-1; a weak D match, TRBD2 (5 bases). V dropped 10 bases and J dropped 8 bases, with 15 bases sitting between them. From germline, CDR1 is MNHNS and CDR2 SASEGT. This CDR3 is built from 12 residues. The CDR3 DNA reads TGTGCCACCGAGGGCAGTCTCGATGAGCAGTTCTTC. Its translation: CATEGSLDEQFF.

This clone appeared a single time. This rearrangement joins TRBV10-3 to TRBJ1-1, with 7 positions matching TRBD1. The V and J ends lost 6 bases and 3 bases, in that order; junction bases with no gene match: 4. This CDR3 contains 13 residues. From germline, CDR1 is ENHRY and CDR2 SYGVKD. The CDR3 DNA is TGTGCCATCAGCCAGGGGGTGTACACTGAAGCTTTCTTT. Residues: CAISQGVYTEAFF.

The CDR3 spells CASSRTIHYGYTF. The CDR3 DNA reads as TGTGCCAGCAGCAGAACTATCCATTATGGCTACACCTTC. V is TRBV7-9 and J is TRBJ1-2; D is uncertain. V lost 5 bases to trimming and J lost 5 bases, with 12 bases between them. The CDR3 covers 13 residues. Per germline, CDR1 SEHNR and CDR2 FQNEAQ (reference sequence).

CDR3 DNA: TGTGCCAGCAGGACAGGGGGTGCCCAAGAGACCCAGTACTTC. Protein product: CASRTGGAQETQYF. This chain links TRBV27 with TRBJ2-5; 9 bases line up with TRBD1. J lost 1 base, V lost 6 bases, and 3 bases had no gene match. CDR3 size: 14 residues. Germline V gene data show CDR1 as MNHEY and CDR2 as SMNVEV (reference sequence).

The J gene is TRBJ2-7, the V gene TRBV6-6; 10 nucleotides align to TRBD2. The CDR3 length is 14 residues. V was clipped by 4 bases and J by 3 bases; unmatched bases: 3. Germline values: CDR1 MNHNY, CDR2 SVGAGI (reference sequence). The CDR3 DNA reads as TGTGCCAGCAGTTCCCTAGCGGGAGTCTACGAGCAGTACTTC. This codes for CASSSLAGVYEQYF.

The rearrangement links TRBV19 to TRBJ2-5, with TRBD2 matching 13 bases. The CDR3 loop spans 16 amino acids. J was trimmed by 0 bases and V by 4 bases; bases with no gene match: 2. The germline gives CDR1 LNHDA, CDR2 SQIVND (reference sequence). This CDR3 reads CASSKGLAGYQETQYF. CDR3 nucleotide sequence: TGTGCCAGTAGTAAGGGACTAGCGGGGTACCAAGAGACCCAGTACTTC.

The gene calls are TRBV28 and TRBJ1-5; 8 bases fit TRBD1. CDR1 is MDHEN and CDR2 is SYDVKM in the germline V gene. Losses at the gene ends were 5 bases for V and 1 base for J; bases not matched to a gene: 4. This CDR3 has 15 residues. CDR3 region: CASSAYRGSNQPQHF. CDR3 DNA: TGTGCCAGCAGTGCCTACAGGGGGAGCAATCAGCCCCAGCATTTT. The variable domain in full, completed from reference TRBV28 and TRBJ1-5, reads DVKVTQSSRYLVKRTGEKVFLECVQDMDHENMFWYRQDPGLGLRLIYFSYDVKMKEKGDIPEGYSVSREKKERFSLILESASTNQTSMYLCASSAYRGSNQPQHFGDGTRLSIL.

The chain employs TRBV6-4 and TRBJ2-3, with D perhaps TRBD2 (6 bases). Germline V lookup: CDR1 MRHNA, CDR2 SNTAGT. The germline V and J ends were trimmed by 0 bases and 9 bases, with 16 bases remaining between them. The CDR3 has 15 residues. The DNA for the CDR3 is TGTGCCAGCAGTGACTCTCAACGGGAGTCGGGGACGCAGTATTTT. Translating it yields CASSDSQRESGTQYF.

The chain has TRBV7-3 and TRBJ2-5, with D possibly matching TRBD1 (6 bases). The CDR3 extends over 15 amino acids. V was cut by 6 bases and J by 1 base, with 15 bases left in between. The germline CDR1 and CDR2 sequences are SGHTA and FQGTGA. The CDR3 spells CASSSSRDIQETQYF. The DNA for the CDR3 is TGTGCCAGCAGTTCTAGCCGGGACATCCAAGAGACCCAGTACTTC.

V is TRBV5-1 and J is TRBJ2-1; the match to TRBD2 covers 12 bases. CDR3 length: 16 residues. After removal of 2 bases from V and 3 bases from J, the junction contained 3 bases not matched to a gene. Germline values: CDR1 SGHRS, CDR2 YFSETQ. The CDR3 here is CASSFSSGRVYNEQFF. The CDR3 bases are TGCGCCAGCAGCTTCTCTAGCGGGAGGGTCTACAATGAGCAGTTCTTC.